This T cell receptor beta chain appears in the sequencing data of a study of blood T cell repertoires in COVID-19. Here immunoSEQ multiplex PCR was the method, and the copy in TCRdb shows in-frame clones only, minus some. This sample has 270,000 or so clones, with 86% found just once. The TCR comes from a woman in her twenties or thirties with active or convalescent COVID-19. Specimen: peripheral blood.

Written as DNA, the CDR3 is TGTGCCAGCAGCCCGGGACTCCGGATGGGGCAGCCCCAGCATTTT. This encodes CASSPGLRMGQPQHF. The genes are TRBV6-2 or TRBV6-3 and TRBJ1-5, with TRBD1 as a possible D gene (5 bases). Trimming shortened V by 6 bases and J by 7 bases, and 19 bases separated the two germline ends. There are 15 residues in the CDR3. Germline V CDR1 and CDR2: MNHEY, SVGEGT.